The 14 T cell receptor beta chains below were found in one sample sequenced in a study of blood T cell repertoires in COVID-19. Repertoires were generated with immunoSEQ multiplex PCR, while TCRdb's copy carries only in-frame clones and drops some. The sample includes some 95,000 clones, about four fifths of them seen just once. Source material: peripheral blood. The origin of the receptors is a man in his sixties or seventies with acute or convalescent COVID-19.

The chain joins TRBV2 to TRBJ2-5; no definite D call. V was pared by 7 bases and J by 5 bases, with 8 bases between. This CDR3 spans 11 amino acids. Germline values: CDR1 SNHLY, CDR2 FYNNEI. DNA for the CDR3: TGTGCCAGCACTAACTTGGAGACCCAGTACTTC. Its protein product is CASTNLETQYF.

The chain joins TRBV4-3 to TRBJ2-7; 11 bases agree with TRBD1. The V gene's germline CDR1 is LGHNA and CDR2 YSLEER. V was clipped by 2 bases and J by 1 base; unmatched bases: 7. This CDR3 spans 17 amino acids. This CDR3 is CASSQFRGTGGSYEQYF. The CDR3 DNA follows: TGCGCCAGCAGCCAATTCAGGGGGACAGGGGGGTCCTACGAGCAGTACTTC.

CDR3 DNA: TGTGCCAGCAAGTTCTATGCGGCGACAGGCCAAGAGACCCAGTACTTC. Amino acid sequence: CASKFYAATGQETQYF. The rearrangement uses TRBV27 and TRBJ2-5; the D gene is possibly TRBD1 (6 bases). CDR3 length: 16 residues. The germline gives CDR1 MNHEY, CDR2 SMNVEV (reference sequence). Trimming shortened V by 7 bases and J by 1 base, and 19 bases separated the two germline ends.

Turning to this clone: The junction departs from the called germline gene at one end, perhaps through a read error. The CDR3 reads CSVAEGQGKAYYKQYF. CDR3 coding DNA: TGCAGCGTCGCCGAGGGACAGGGAAAGGCCTACTACAAGCAGTACTTC. The rearrangement joins TRBV29-1 to TRBJ2-7; 9 positions agree with TRBD1. The length of the CDR3 is 16 residues. CDR1 and CDR2 from the germline V gene are SQVTM and ANQGSEA.

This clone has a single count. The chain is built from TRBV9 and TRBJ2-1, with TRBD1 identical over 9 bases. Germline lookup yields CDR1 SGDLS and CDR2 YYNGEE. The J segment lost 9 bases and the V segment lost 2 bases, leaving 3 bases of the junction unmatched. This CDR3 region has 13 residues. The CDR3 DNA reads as TGTGCCAGCAGCGTGGGACAGGGCAGTGAGCAGTTCTTC. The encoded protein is CASSVGQGSEQFF.

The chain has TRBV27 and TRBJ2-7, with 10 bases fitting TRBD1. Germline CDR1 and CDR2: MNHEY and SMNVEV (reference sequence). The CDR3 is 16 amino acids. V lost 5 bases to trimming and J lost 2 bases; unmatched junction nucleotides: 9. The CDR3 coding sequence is TGTGCCAGCAGTCCTTCGACAGGGGGCTTCCCCTACGAGCAGTACTTC. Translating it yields CASSPSTGGFPYEQYF.

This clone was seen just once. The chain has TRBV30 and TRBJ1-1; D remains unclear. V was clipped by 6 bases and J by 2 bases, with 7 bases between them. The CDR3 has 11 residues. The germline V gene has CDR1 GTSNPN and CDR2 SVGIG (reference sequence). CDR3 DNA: TGTGCCTGCCGGGGTAACACTGAAGCTTTCTTT. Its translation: CACRGNTEAFF.

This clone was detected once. CDR3: CATQLDRDDVRQPQHF. The CDR3 nucleotides read TGTGCCACCCAACTTGACAGGGACGATGTACGTCAGCCCCAGCATTTT. The genes are TRBV28 and TRBJ1-5, with 7 bases fitting TRBD1. The CDR3 totals 16 residues. V gave up 10 bases and J gave up 6 bases; unmatched junction bases: 18. Germline V gene data show CDR1 as MDHEN and CDR2 as SYDVKM.

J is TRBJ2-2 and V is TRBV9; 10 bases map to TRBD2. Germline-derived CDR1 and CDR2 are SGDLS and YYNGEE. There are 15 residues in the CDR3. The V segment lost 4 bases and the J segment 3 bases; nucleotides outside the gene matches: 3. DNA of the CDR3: TGTGCCAGCAGCCCTAGCGGGAGCGACACCGGGGAGCTGTTTTTT. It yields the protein CASSPSGSDTGELFF. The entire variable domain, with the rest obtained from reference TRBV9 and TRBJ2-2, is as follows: DSGVTQTPKHLITATGQRVTLRCSPRSGDLSVYWYQQSLDQGLQFLIQYYNGEERAKGNILERFSAQQFPDLHSELNLSSLELGDSALYFCASSPSGSDTGELFFGEGSRLTVL.

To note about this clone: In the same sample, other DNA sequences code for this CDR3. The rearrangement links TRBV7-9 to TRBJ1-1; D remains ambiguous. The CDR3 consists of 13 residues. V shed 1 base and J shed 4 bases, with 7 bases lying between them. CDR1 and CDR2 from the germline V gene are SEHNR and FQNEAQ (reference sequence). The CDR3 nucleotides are TGTGCCAGCAGCTTAGAGGGAGGCACTGAAGCTTTCTTT. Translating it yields CASSLEGGTEAFF.

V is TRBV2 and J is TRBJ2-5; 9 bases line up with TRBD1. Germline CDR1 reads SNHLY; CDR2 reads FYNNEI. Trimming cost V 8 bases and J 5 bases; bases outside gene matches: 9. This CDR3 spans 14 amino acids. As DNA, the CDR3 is TGTGCCAGCGGCCCCGGGACAGGGAGGGAGACCCAGTACTTC. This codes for CASGPGTGRETQYF.

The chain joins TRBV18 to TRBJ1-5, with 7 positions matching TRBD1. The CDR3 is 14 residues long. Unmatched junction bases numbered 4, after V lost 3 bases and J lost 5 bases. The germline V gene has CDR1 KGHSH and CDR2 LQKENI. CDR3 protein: CASSPGQTYQPQHF. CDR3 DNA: TGTGCCAGCTCACCGGGACAGACCTATCAGCCCCAGCATTTT.

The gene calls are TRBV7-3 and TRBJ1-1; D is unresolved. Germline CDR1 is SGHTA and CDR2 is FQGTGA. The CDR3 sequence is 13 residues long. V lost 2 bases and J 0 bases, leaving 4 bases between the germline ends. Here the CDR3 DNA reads TGTGCCAGCAGCTTATATGTGAACACTGAAGCTTTCTTT. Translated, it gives CASSLYVNTEAFF. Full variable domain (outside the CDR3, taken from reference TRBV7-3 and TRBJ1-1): GAGVSQTPSNKVTEKGKYVELRCDPISGHTALYWYRQSLGQGPEFLIYFQGTGAADDSGLPNDRFFAVRPEGSVSTLKIQRTERGDSAVYLCASSLYVNTEAFFGQGTRLTVV.

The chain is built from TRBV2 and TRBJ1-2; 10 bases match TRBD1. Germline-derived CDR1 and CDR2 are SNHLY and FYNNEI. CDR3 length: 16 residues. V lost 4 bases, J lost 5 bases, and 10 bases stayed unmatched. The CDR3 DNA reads TGTGCCAGCAGTGGGGGGGGACAGGGGAACGTTTATGGCTACACCTTC. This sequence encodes CASSGGGQGNVYGYTF.